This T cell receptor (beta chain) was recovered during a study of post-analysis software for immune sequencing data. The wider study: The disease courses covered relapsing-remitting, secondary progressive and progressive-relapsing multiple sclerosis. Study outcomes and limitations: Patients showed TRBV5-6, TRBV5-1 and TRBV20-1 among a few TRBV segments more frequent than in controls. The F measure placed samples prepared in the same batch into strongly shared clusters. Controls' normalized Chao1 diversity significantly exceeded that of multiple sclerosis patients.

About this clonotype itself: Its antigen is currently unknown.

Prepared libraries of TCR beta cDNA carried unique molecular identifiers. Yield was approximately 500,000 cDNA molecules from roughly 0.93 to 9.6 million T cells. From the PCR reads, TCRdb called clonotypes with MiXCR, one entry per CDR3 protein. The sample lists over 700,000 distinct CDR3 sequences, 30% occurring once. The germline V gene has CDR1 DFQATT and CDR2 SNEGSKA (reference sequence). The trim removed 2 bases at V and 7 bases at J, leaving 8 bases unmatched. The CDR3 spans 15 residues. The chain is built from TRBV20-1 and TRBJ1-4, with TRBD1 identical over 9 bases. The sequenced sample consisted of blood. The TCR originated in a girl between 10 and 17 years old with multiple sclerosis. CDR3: CSARSGTGRREKLFF. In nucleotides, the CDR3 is TGCAGTGCTAGATCCGGGACAGGGAGGCGTGAAAAACTGTTTTTT.